These T cell receptor beta chains were read from a single sample in a study of T cell responses to AZD1222 COVID-19 vaccine. Sequenced by immunoSEQ multiplex PCR; TCRdb stores in-frame clones only, minus some. The sample lists fewer than 200,000 clones, more than 90% occurring once. The sample here was peripheral blood, taken on day 0 of AZD1222 vaccination. These receptor sequences come from an adult in good health. Each CDR3 is given with its conserved first and last residue. The D gene is left open where the match is weak. Rows may omit the clone size; those that give it use once, few, many or a size class.

V gene,D gene,J gene,clone size,CDR3 protein,CDR3 DNA
TRBV10-1,.,TRBJ2-2,.,CASSRTFTGELFF,TGCGCCAGCAGTAGGACTTTCACCGGGGAGCTGTTTTTT
TRBV5-1,.,TRBJ1-4,.,CASSSGYSSANEKLFF,TGCGCCAGCAGCTCGGGCTACAGTTCGGCTAATGAAAAACTGTTTTTT
TRBV11-1,.,TRBJ1-2,.,CASSLTQEYGYTF,TGTGCCAGCAGCTTAACACAGGAGTATGGCTACACCTTC
TRBV7-9,TRBD1,TRBJ2-1,.,CASSSISGQGSYNEQFF,TGTGCCAGCAGCTCGATCTCCGGACAGGGTTCCTACAATGAGCAGTTCTTC
TRBV13,TRBD1,TRBJ1-2,.,CASSWGQTLPGYTF,TGTGCCAGCAGCTGGGGACAGACCCTTCCCGGCTACACCTTC
TRBV28,.,TRBJ1-5,.,CASSLFSGHNNQPQHF,TGTGCCAGCAGTTTATTTTCTGGACATAACAATCAGCCCCAGCATTTT
TRBV27,.,TRBJ1-1,.,CATSRWGTDTEAFF,TGTGCCACCTCCCGATGGGGTACAGACACTGAAGCTTTCTTT
TRBV2,TRBD1,TRBJ1-1,.,CASSEGTGFMNTEAFF,TGTGCCAGCAGTGAAGGGACAGGGTTCATGAACACTGAAGCTTTCTTT
TRBV11-1,.,TRBJ2-5,.,CASSLAGVGETQYF,TGTGCCAGCAGCTTAGCGGGAGTCGGGGAGACCCAGTACTTC
TRBV21-1,.,TRBJ2-2,.,CAGRQSNTGELFF,TGTGCCGGTCGACAATCGAACACCGGGGAGCTGTTTTTT
TRBV7-9,.,TRBJ2-1,.,CASSLAGGAREQFF,TGTGCCAGCAGCCTAGCTGGGGGGGCGCGCGAGCAGTTCTTC
TRBV29-1,.,TRBJ1-3,.,CSVGLQGGNTIYF,TGCAGCGTTGGGCTACAGGGCGGAAACACCATATATTTT
TRBV2,.,TRBJ2-1,.,CASRSYNEQFF,TGTGCCAGTAGGAGTTACAATGAGCAGTTCTTC
TRBV19,TRBD1,TRBJ2-3,.,CASGDRLSTDTQYF,TGTGCCAGTGGGGACAGGCTTAGCACAGATACGCAGTATTTT
TRBV7-2,.,TRBJ1-5,.,CASSYVGANQPQHF,TGTGCCAGCAGCTACGTGGGGGCGAATCAGCCCCAGCATTTT
TRBV6-5,.,TRBJ1-4,.,CASRRGTNEKLFF,TGTGCCAGCAGGCGGGGGACTAATGAAAAACTGTTTTTT
TRBV13,TRBD1,TRBJ2-7,.,CASSLDLLGQGAYEQYF,TGTGCCAGCAGCTTAGATCTCCTCGGACAGGGGGCGTACGAGCAGTACTTC
TRBV15,.,TRBJ2-2,once,CATAEQMNTGELFF,TGTGCCACCGCAGAACAGATGAACACCGGGGAGCTGTTTTTT
TRBV30,.,TRBJ1-2,.,CAWSPGGGDYGYTF,TGTGCCTGGAGCCCGGGAGGGGGGGACTATGGCTACACCTTC
TRBV6-2/TRBV6-3,TRBD2,TRBJ2-2,few,CASSYLGGRAAGELFF,TGTGCCAGCAGTTACTTGGGCGGGAGGGCCGCCGGGGAGCTGTTTTTT
TRBV7-9,.,TRBJ1-5,.,CASSLALTGNQPQHF,TGTGCCAGCAGCTTAGCGTTAACCGGGAATCAGCCCCAGCATTTT
TRBV18,.,TRBJ2-2,.,CASSPDGNTGELFF,TGTGCCAGCTCACCAGATGGGAACACCGGGGAGCTGTTTTTT
TRBV9,.,TRBJ1-5,.,CASSGPGGDQPQHF,TGTGCCAGCAGCGGACCGGGAGGTGATCAGCCCCAGCATTTT
TRBV18,.,TRBJ2-7,.,CASSPRGNPYEQYF,TGTGCCAGCTCACCACGCGGGAATCCCTACGAGCAGTACTTC
TRBV9,.,TRBJ2-5,.,CASSASSGAGYQETQYF,TGTGCCAGCAGCGCCAGTTCAGGGGCGGGGTACCAAGAGACCCAGTACTTC
TRBV6-2/TRBV6-3,TRBD1,TRBJ1-1,.,CASSNRDRGPPEAFF,TGTGCCAGCAGCAACCGGGACAGGGGGCCCCCTGAAGCTTTCTTT
TRBV6-5,.,TRBJ1-4,.,CASSRQENEKLFF,TGTGCCAGCAGCCGACAGGAAAATGAAAAACTGTTTTTT
TRBV5-4,TRBD2,TRBJ2-7,.,CASSAGTSGIYEQYF,TGTGCCAGCAGCGCCGGGACTAGCGGTATCTACGAGCAGTACTTC
TRBV18,.,TRBJ2-3,.,CASSPQGGGGQDTQYF,TGTGCCAGCTCACCACAAGGAGGCGGAGGCCAAGATACGCAGTATTTT
TRBV7-9,TRBD2,TRBJ2-7,.,CASSSNSGGGYEQYF,TGTGCCAGCAGCTCTAATAGCGGGGGAGGTTACGAGCAGTACTTC
TRBV10-2,.,TRBJ2-2,many,CASTGNTGELFF,TGCGCCAGCACAGGGAACACCGGGGAGCTGTTTTTT
TRBV4-2,.,TRBJ1-3,.,CASSQFEGASSGNTIYF,TGTGCCAGCAGCCAATTTGAAGGGGCGAGCTCTGGAAACACCATATATTTT
TRBV19,.,TRBJ1-2,.,CASSIFGGWNYGYTF,TGTGCCAGTAGTATTTTTGGGGGTTGGAACTATGGCTACACCTTC
TRBV7-2,.,TRBJ2-7,.,CASSLGRAYEQYF,TGTGCCAGCAGCTTAGGCAGGGCCTACGAGCAGTACTTC
TRBV5-8,.,TRBJ2-3,.,CASSLFDTDTQYF,TGTGCCAGCAGCTTGTTTGACACAGATACGCAGTATTTT
TRBV19,.,TRBJ1-2,.,CASSIALMDSNYGYTF,TGTGCCAGTAGTATAGCCCTCATGGACAGTAACTATGGCTACACCTTC
TRBV19,TRBD2,TRBJ2-3,.,CASSIVGGRTTDTQYF,TGTGCCAGTAGTATAGTTGGCGGGAGAACGACAGATACGCAGTATTTT